A selection of T cell receptor beta chains follows, all from one sample in a study of cytomegalovirus exposure and HLA in healthy donors. Here immunoSEQ multiplex PCR was the method, and the copy in TCRdb shows in-frame clones only, minus some. Seen here are fewer than 140,000 clones, roughly 80% observed once, and the top ten hold about 3.6%. Material: PBMCs. The receptors were gathered from a man in his 60s in good health and CMV-seronegative. CDR3s include the opening cysteine and the closing phenylalanine or tryptophan. The D gene is left open where the match is weak. The size field is filled for only some rows; it gives once, few, many or a size class.

v_call	j_call	clone_size	d_call	cdr3_aa	cdr3_nt
TRBV7-2	TRBJ2-2	few	TRBD2	CASSLAQAAGGYTGELFF	TGTGCCAGCAGCTTAGCGCAGGCCGCGGGGGGTTACACCGGGGAGCTGTTTTTT
TRBV10-3	TRBJ2-3	-	-	CAIGRGKSVDTQYF	TGTGCCATCGGTCGAGGGAAGTCTGTCGATACGCAGTATTTT
TRBV27	TRBJ1-5	-	-	CASSFRGPEQPQHF	TGTGCCAGCAGTTTCAGGGGTCCGGAACAGCCCCAGCATTTT
TRBV18	TRBJ2-5	few	-	CASSPGTSQETQYF	TGTGCCAGCTCACCAGGGACATCCCAAGAGACCCAGTACTTC
TRBV4-1	TRBJ1-4	-	TRBD1	CASSQPDRDDEKLFF	TGCGCCAGCAGCCAACCCGACAGGGACGATGAAAAACTGTTTTTT
TRBV27	TRBJ2-1	-	TRBD2	CASSLSIAGGRNEQFF	TGTGCCAGCAGTTTATCGATAGCGGGGGGGAGGAATGAGCAGTTCTTC
TRBV6-5	TRBJ1-1	-	-	CASSYGAEPNTEAFF	TGTGCCAGCAGTTACGGGGCAGAACCGAACACTGAAGCTTTCTTT
TRBV5-5	TRBJ2-2	-	-	CASSLALRDTGELFF	TGTGCCAGCAGCTTGGCGCTGCGGGACACCGGGGAGCTGTTTTTT
TRBV7-9	TRBJ2-1	-	-	CASSPGSQGWFF	TGTGCCAGCAGCCCCGGATCCCAGGGTTGGTTCTTC
TRBV6-1	TRBJ2-3	few	TRBD1	CASSFGQGVKDTQYF	TGTGCCAGCAGTTTTGGACAGGGCGTGAAGGATACGCAGTATTTT